A selection of T cell receptor beta chains follows, all from one sample in a study of cytomegalovirus exposure and HLA in healthy donors. This table comes from immunoSEQ multiplex PCR, and its TCRdb copy is limited to in-frame clones, with some not included. This sample has over 100,000 clones, with 65% to 80% found just once. The specimen sequenced was PBMCs. Source of these receptors: a man aged 40-50 years in good health and CMV-seropositive. CDR3s include the opening cysteine and the closing phenylalanine or tryptophan. D genes are given only for firm matches. A clone size is listed for some rows: how often the clone was seen (once, few, many), or a class if it is expanded.

>TRBV18|NA|TRBJ2-4|NA
TGTGCCAGCTCACCAGGGACTGGCCTAGCCAAAAACATTCAGTACTTC
CASSPGTGLAKNIQYF
>TRBV4-1|TRBD1|TRBJ2-7|NA
TGCGCCAGCAGCCAAGGGGACAGGGGAATTGAGCAGCAGTACTTC
CASSQGDRGIEQQYF
>TRBV27|TRBD1|TRBJ2-7|NA
TGTGCCAGCAGTCACGGGACAGGCTCCTACGAGCAGTACTTC
CASSHGTGSYEQYF
>TRBV5-1|NA|TRBJ2-5|NA
TGCGCCAGCAGCTTGTCGGGGAGTCAAGGCGGGTCGGGGACCCAGTACTTC
CASSLSGSQGGSGTQYF
>TRBV12-5|NA|TRBJ2-3|once
TGTGCTAGTTCCGGTAACACAGATACGCAGTATTTT
CASSGNTDTQYF
>TRBV7-9|TRBD1|TRBJ2-1|NA
TGTGCCAGCACCGGATGGGACAGCGAATTCTACAATGAGCAGTTCTTC
CASTGWDSEFYNEQFF
>TRBV18|NA|TRBJ1-2|few
TGTGCCAGCTCACCAAAGAACGGCTATGGCTACACCTTC
CASSPKNGYGYTF
>TRBV28|TRBD2|TRBJ2-1|NA
TGTGCCAGCAGTTGGAACCCCGGGACTAGCGGGGGGGCCCAAACTTACAATGAGCAGTTCTTC
CASSWNPGTSGGAQTYNEQFF
>TRBV4-2|NA|TRBJ2-7|once
TGTGCCAGCAGCCAAGACGGGATCGGATCTCCCAGGGAGCAGTACTTC
CASSQDGIGSPREQYF
>TRBV6-6|NA|TRBJ2-3|once
TGTGCCAGCAGGTCCAGGGGGAGGTCAGATACGCAGTATTTT
CASRSRGRSDTQYF
>TRBV30|NA|TRBJ1-2|NA
TGTGCCTGGAGTGCATTGGGTACTCGGCGGGGCTACACCTTC
CAWSALGTRRGYTF
>TRBV28|NA|TRBJ2-7|NA
TGTGCCAGCAGTTTATTGCCAGGGCCCGGCGAGCAGTACTTC
CASSLLPGPGEQYF